This TCR beta chain was identified in a study of blood T cell repertoires in COVID-19. Turning to the study itself: The study drew acute and convalescent COVID-19 samples from the United States, Italy and Spain.

The CDR3 contains 16 residues. The germline CDR1 and CDR2 sequences are SGHDN and FVKESK. Trimming cost V 1 base and J 0 bases, with 9 bases left between them. Participants had their cohort set by participant-reported clinical history. The assay was immunoSEQ multiplex PCR, and TCRdb's table has in-frame clones only and misses some. The data show about 350,000 clones, less than 90% seen once. The rearrangement joins TRBV14 to TRBJ2-2, with D perhaps TRBD1 (5 bases). The sample comprised PBMCs or T cells enriched from blood (not recorded which). The receptor's source is a woman aged 30 to 39 who had recovered from COVID-19. The CDR3 is CASSQVGRANTGELFF. For the CDR3, the DNA is TGTGCCAGCAGCCAAGTGGGGCGAGCGAACACCGGGGAGCTGTTTTTT.